This T cell receptor (beta chain) was recorded in a study of T cell responses to AZD1222 COVID-19 vaccine. CDR1 is KGHDR, CDR2 SFDVKD, per germline. The V gene lost 4 bases and the J gene lost 3 bases, with 5 bases spanning the gap. The CDR3 totals 12 residues. Clones were sequenced by immunoSEQ multiplex PCR, and TCRdb holds only the in-frame ones, with some missing. The sample includes approximately 120,000 clones, 80% to 90% seen only once; the top ten take 1.5% to 1.9%. Turning to this clone: Its antigen is still unknown.

Whole-study findings and limits: Reportedly, nearly half of unique spike TCRs recognized epitopes outside B.1.351/B.1.1.7 mutations. Donors skewed white British and female; clonal diversity was possibly underestimated. Increased Spike-specific TCR breadth and depth were observed after two AZD1222 doses.

The sample in question was peripheral blood, obtained on day 0 of AZD1222 vaccination. The chain couples TRBV24-1 to TRBJ1-1; D call uncertain. The sequence derives from an adult in good health. In nucleotides, the CDR3 is TGTGCCACCAGTGACCTTGACACTGAAGCTTTCTTT. Translating it yields CATSDLDTEAFF.